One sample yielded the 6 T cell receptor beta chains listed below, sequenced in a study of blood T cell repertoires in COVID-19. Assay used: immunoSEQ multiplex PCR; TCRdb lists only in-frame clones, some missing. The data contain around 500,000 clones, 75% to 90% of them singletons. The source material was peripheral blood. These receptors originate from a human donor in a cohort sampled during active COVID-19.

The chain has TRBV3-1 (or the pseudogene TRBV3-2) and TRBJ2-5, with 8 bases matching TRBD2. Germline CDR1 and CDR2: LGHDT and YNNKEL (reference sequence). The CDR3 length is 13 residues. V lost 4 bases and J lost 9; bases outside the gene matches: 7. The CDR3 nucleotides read TGTGCCAGCAGCCGAACTAGCGGTTCGTCCCAGTACTTC. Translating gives CASSRTSGSSQYF.

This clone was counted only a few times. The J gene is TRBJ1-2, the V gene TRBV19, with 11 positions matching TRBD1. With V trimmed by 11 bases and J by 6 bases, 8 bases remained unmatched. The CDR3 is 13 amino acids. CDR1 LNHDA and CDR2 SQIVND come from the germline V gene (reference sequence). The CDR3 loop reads CAVRDRGIDGYTF. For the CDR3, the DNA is TGTGCCGTCCGGGACAGGGGGATAGATGGCTACACCTTC.

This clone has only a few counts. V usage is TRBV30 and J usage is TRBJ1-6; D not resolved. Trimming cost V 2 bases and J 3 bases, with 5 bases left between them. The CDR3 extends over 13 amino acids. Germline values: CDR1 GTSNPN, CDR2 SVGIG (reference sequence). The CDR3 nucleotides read TGTGCCTGGAGTTTAGACTATAATTCACCCCTCCACTTT. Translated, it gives CAWSLDYNSPLHF.

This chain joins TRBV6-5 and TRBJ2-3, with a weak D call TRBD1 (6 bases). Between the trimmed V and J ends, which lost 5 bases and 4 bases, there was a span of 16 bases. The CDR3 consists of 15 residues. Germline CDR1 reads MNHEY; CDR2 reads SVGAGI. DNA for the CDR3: TGTGCCAGCAGTCTAACAGGGAGCGGCCCAGATACGCAGTATTTT. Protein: CASSLTGSGPDTQYF.

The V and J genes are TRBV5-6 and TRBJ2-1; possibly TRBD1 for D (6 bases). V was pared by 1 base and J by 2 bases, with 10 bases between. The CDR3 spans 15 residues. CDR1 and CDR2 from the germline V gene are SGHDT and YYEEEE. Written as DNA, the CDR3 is TGTGCCAGCAGCTTGACCAGGGGTACCTACAATGAGCAGTTCTTC. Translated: CASSLTRGTYNEQFF.

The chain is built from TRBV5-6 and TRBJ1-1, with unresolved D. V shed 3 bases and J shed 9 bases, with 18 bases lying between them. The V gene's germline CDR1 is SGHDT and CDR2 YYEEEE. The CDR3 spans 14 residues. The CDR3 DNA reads TGTGCCAGCAGCTCCAGGAGGTCCGGCAGCAAAGCTTTCTTT. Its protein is CASSSRRSGSKAFF.